This T cell receptor (beta chain) stems from a study of identical twins. This clonotype has at least ten counts. Its antigen remains unidentified. V lost 10 bases, J lost 2 bases, and 6 bases lay in between. The germline gives CDR1 MNHEY, CDR2 SVGAGI. This CDR3 spans 12 amino acids. Study results and limitations: Out-of-frame alpha sequences common to twins exhibited a surplus of low generation probability. Cord blood beta clonotypes present at high abundance carried fewer insertions; no such pattern appeared in memory repertoires. The models gave estimates that fell short of the out-of-frame TCR alpha sharing seen in monozygotic twins.

Template switching added a universal primer site; cDNA carried unique molecular identifiers. TCRdb reanalysed the 5' RACE reads using MiXCR and keeps one entry per CDR3 protein. The data show about 100,000 distinct CDR3 sequences, just under 6% seen once. The sample consisted of memory T cells sorted from blood. This clonotype was obtained from a woman aged 45 to 65 in good health. The chain combines TRBV6-5 with TRBJ2-6; D unresolved. The CDR3 DNA is TGTGCCACCACGACTGGGGCCAACGTCCTGACTTTC. Its protein is CATTTGANVLTF.